A selection of T cell receptor beta chains follows, all from one sample in a study of chemoradiotherapy in HPV16-positive cancers. Using immunoSEQ multiplex PCR, the repertoire was profiled, and TCRdb retains in-frame clones only, with some absent. Here the sample spans about 8,900 clones, around 70% being singletons. This specimen was acquired from a patient who underwent chemoradiotherapy. These TCRs come from a human donor with HPV-associated anogenital cancer. Both conserved end residues are part of each CDR3. The D gene is left open where the match is weak. Rows may omit the clone size; those that give it use once, few, many or a size class.

cdr3_nt: TGTGCCAGCAGCGGCGGACAGGTGGGAGTGGAGACCCAGTACTTC; cdr3_aa: CASSGGQVGVETQYF; clone_size: -; d_call: TRBD1; cdr3_length: 15; j_call: TRBJ2-5; v_call: TRBV9
cdr3_nt: TGTGCCAGCAGCCCGGGGGGTGGGGGCTTCAAAAACATTCAGTACTTC; cdr3_aa: CASSPGGGGFKNIQYF; clone_size: -; d_call: -; cdr3_length: 16; j_call: TRBJ2-4; v_call: TRBV7-2
cdr3_nt: TGTGCCATCAGAGATACACACGAGGGTGGCTACACCTTC; cdr3_aa: CAIRDTHEGGYTF; clone_size: -; d_call: -; cdr3_length: 13; j_call: TRBJ1-2; v_call: TRBV10-3
cdr3_nt: TGTGCCAGCAGCTTAGCAAGAAGGTCGGAAGCTTTCTTT; cdr3_aa: CASSLARRSEAFF; clone_size: few; d_call: -; cdr3_length: 13; j_call: TRBJ1-1; v_call: TRBV11-1
cdr3_nt: TGCGCCAGCACCCCACGTGTGGGGGGCCTCTACGAGCAGTACTTC; cdr3_aa: CASTPRVGGLYEQYF; clone_size: -; d_call: -; cdr3_length: 15; j_call: TRBJ2-7; v_call: TRBV4-1
cdr3_nt: TGTGCCAGCAGTGTGGACAGCTCTGGGGCCAACGTCCTGACTTTC; cdr3_aa: CASSVDSSGANVLTF; clone_size: few; d_call: -; cdr3_length: 15; j_call: TRBJ2-6; v_call: TRBV6-1
cdr3_nt: TGTGCCAGCAGCCAAGGGACCCGATCGGCGACCCAGTACTTC; cdr3_aa: CASSQGTRSATQYF; clone_size: -; d_call: -; cdr3_length: 14; j_call: TRBJ2-5; v_call: TRBV14
cdr3_nt: TGTGCCAGCCTTTGGGGACAGGGCGGCACCGGGGAGCTGTTTTTT; cdr3_aa: CASLWGQGGTGELFF; clone_size: -; d_call: TRBD1; cdr3_length: 15; j_call: TRBJ2-2; v_call: TRBV7-8
cdr3_nt: TGTGCCAGCAGTGAAGCTCCGAGGCGCGAACTGTTTTTT; cdr3_aa: CASSEAPRRELFF; clone_size: few; d_call: -; cdr3_length: 13; j_call: TRBJ1-4; v_call: TRBV2
cdr3_nt: TGTGCCAGCAGTGAAGGGACTAGCGGGGGAGAGAGGCAAGAGACCCAGTACTTC; cdr3_aa: CASSEGTSGGERQETQYF; clone_size: -; d_call: TRBD2; cdr3_length: 18; j_call: TRBJ2-5; v_call: TRBV2
cdr3_nt: TGTGCCAGCAGGGAGACCGGGACGGCGAACACTGAAGCTTTCTTT; cdr3_aa: CASRETGTANTEAFF; clone_size: -; d_call: -; cdr3_length: 15; j_call: TRBJ1-1; v_call: TRBV2
cdr3_nt: TGTGCCTGGGCTGGGACAGGGAATCAGCCCCAGCATTTT; cdr3_aa: CAWAGTGNQPQHF; clone_size: -; d_call: TRBD1; cdr3_length: 13; j_call: TRBJ1-5; v_call: TRBV30
cdr3_nt: TGTGCCATCAGTGACCCGGCAATTAACACTGAAGCTTTCTTT; cdr3_aa: CAISDPAINTEAFF; clone_size: few; d_call: -; cdr3_length: 14; j_call: TRBJ1-1; v_call: TRBV10-3
cdr3_nt: TGTGCCAGCAGCGAGGGGGTTAATAATTCACCCCTCCACTTT; cdr3_aa: CASSEGVNNSPLHF; clone_size: once; d_call: -; cdr3_length: 14; j_call: TRBJ1-6; v_call: TRBV9
cdr3_nt: TGCAGCGTTGAAGGACAGGGAAGTACTGAAGCTTTCTTT; cdr3_aa: CSVEGQGSTEAFF; clone_size: once; d_call: TRBD1; cdr3_length: 13; j_call: TRBJ1-1; v_call: TRBV29-1
cdr3_nt: TGCAGCGTTGCTCTAGCGGTTCGAGACGAGCAGTACTTC; cdr3_aa: CSVALAVRDEQYF; clone_size: -; d_call: TRBD2; cdr3_length: 13; j_call: TRBJ2-7; v_call: TRBV29-1
cdr3_nt: TGTGCCAGCACTGACCGGACAGGGCCGCCTAACTATGGCTACACCTTC; cdr3_aa: CASTDRTGPPNYGYTF; clone_size: -; d_call: TRBD1; cdr3_length: 16; j_call: TRBJ1-2; v_call: TRBV6-1
cdr3_nt: TGTGCCAGCAGCAGGGACCACGAGCAGTACTTC; cdr3_aa: CASSRDHEQYF; clone_size: -; d_call: -; cdr3_length: 11; j_call: TRBJ2-7; v_call: TRBV2
cdr3_nt: TGTGCCAGAAGCTCTAACAGGGGGCAAGGATACAATGAGCAGTTCTTC; cdr3_aa: CARSSNRGQGYNEQFF; clone_size: -; d_call: TRBD1; cdr3_length: 16; j_call: TRBJ2-1; v_call: TRBV5-3
cdr3_nt: TGTGCCAGCAGCAGGAGCAATCAGCCCCAGCATTTT; cdr3_aa: CASSRSNQPQHF; clone_size: -; d_call: -; cdr3_length: 12; j_call: TRBJ1-5; v_call: TRBV21-1
cdr3_nt: TGTGCCAGCAGTGAACTGGGGGAGGCCTACGAGCAGTACTTC; cdr3_aa: CASSELGEAYEQYF; clone_size: -; d_call: -; cdr3_length: 14; j_call: TRBJ2-7; v_call: TRBV2
cdr3_nt: TGTGCCAGCAGCTTGGTGAAAGGAAACTATGGCTACACCTTC; cdr3_aa: CASSLVKGNYGYTF; clone_size: -; d_call: -; cdr3_length: 14; j_call: TRBJ1-2; v_call: TRBV5-4
cdr3_nt: TGTGCCAGCACCAAGGGGGGGACTGAAGCTTTCTTT; cdr3_aa: CASTKGGTEAFF; clone_size: few; d_call: -; cdr3_length: 12; j_call: TRBJ1-1; v_call: TRBV2
cdr3_nt: TGTGCCAGCGGCCGACCGGACGAGCAGTACTTC; cdr3_aa: CASGRPDEQYF; clone_size: -; d_call: -; cdr3_length: 11; j_call: TRBJ2-7; v_call: TRBV21-1
cdr3_nt: TGTGCCAGCAGCTTAGCGGGGAAGGGGACAGGGAAGAATGAGCAGTTCTTC; cdr3_aa: CASSLAGKGTGKNEQFF; clone_size: -; d_call: TRBD1; cdr3_length: 17; j_call: TRBJ2-1; v_call: TRBV7-9
cdr3_nt: TGTGCCAGCTCAACTTTCTTGAGCAGGGCCCGACGGGCCAACACCGGGGAGCTGTTTTTT; cdr3_aa: CASSTFLSRARRANTGELFF; clone_size: -; d_call: -; cdr3_length: 20; j_call: TRBJ2-2; v_call: TRBV18
cdr3_nt: TGTGCCAGCAGCCAAGGACGTGGTGAGACCCAGTACTTC; cdr3_aa: CASSQGRGETQYF; clone_size: -; d_call: -; cdr3_length: 13; j_call: TRBJ2-5; v_call: TRBV14
cdr3_nt: TGTGCCTGGAGTGTACTACAGGGAGGGGACATTCAGTACTTC; cdr3_aa: CAWSVLQGGDIQYF; clone_size: few; d_call: -; cdr3_length: 14; j_call: TRBJ2-4; v_call: TRBV30
cdr3_nt: TGTGCCAGCAGCACCGCAAGGACCCCATCGAATGAGCAGTTCTTC; cdr3_aa: CASSTARTPSNEQFF; clone_size: -; d_call: -; cdr3_length: 15; j_call: TRBJ2-1; v_call: TRBV7-9
cdr3_nt: TGTGCCAGTAGTACCTCCAGGGGCGAGACCCAGTACTTC; cdr3_aa: CASSTSRGETQYF; clone_size: -; d_call: -; cdr3_length: 13; j_call: TRBJ2-5; v_call: TRBV19
cdr3_nt: TGTGCCAGCAGCGCGTCAGGGTACGAGCAGTACTTC; cdr3_aa: CASSASGYEQYF; clone_size: -; d_call: -; cdr3_length: 12; j_call: TRBJ2-7; v_call: TRBV9
cdr3_nt: TGCAGCGTTGAACCAAAAGGGGGGTGTGCTAGCAATCAGCCCCAGCATTTT; cdr3_aa: CSVEPKGGCASNQPQHF; clone_size: -; d_call: -; cdr3_length: 17; j_call: TRBJ1-5; v_call: TRBV29-1
cdr3_nt: TGTGCCTGGGAGGCGGGGGAAAGCACAGATACGCAGTATTTT; cdr3_aa: CAWEAGESTDTQYF; clone_size: -; d_call: TRBD2; cdr3_length: 14; j_call: TRBJ2-3; v_call: TRBV30
cdr3_nt: TGTGCCAGCAGTTTATCTGCAGGGTCGCGTGGCTACACCTTC; cdr3_aa: CASSLSAGSRGYTF; clone_size: -; d_call: -; cdr3_length: 14; j_call: TRBJ1-2; v_call: TRBV27
cdr3_nt: TGCGCCAGCAGCTTGAGGGGAGAGGGCGAAAAACTGTTTTTT; cdr3_aa: CASSLRGEGEKLFF; clone_size: -; d_call: -; cdr3_length: 14; j_call: TRBJ1-4; v_call: TRBV5-1
cdr3_nt: TGTGCCTGGGGACAGGGGTATTACTATGGCTACACCTTC; cdr3_aa: CAWGQGYYYGYTF; clone_size: once; d_call: TRBD1; cdr3_length: 13; j_call: TRBJ1-2; v_call: TRBV30
cdr3_nt: TGTGCCAGCCGGGACTATGCAACTAATGAAAAACTGTTTTTT; cdr3_aa: CASRDYATNEKLFF; clone_size: -; d_call: -; cdr3_length: 14; j_call: TRBJ1-4; v_call: TRBV5-8
cdr3_nt: TGTGCTAGTGGTTTGGTAAGTACAAGGGCTCAAGATACGCAGTATTTT; cdr3_aa: CASGLVSTRAQDTQYF; clone_size: -; d_call: -; cdr3_length: 16; j_call: TRBJ2-3; v_call: TRBV12-5
cdr3_nt: TGTGCCAGCAGCTTAGAGAGCTCGGGGGCGCAAGGTTACGAGCAGTACTTC; cdr3_aa: CASSLESSGAQGYEQYF; clone_size: -; d_call: -; cdr3_length: 17; j_call: TRBJ2-7; v_call: TRBV7-2
cdr3_nt: TGTGCCAGCAGCTTAGAGCAGAGAACTGAAGCTTTCTTT; cdr3_aa: CASSLEQRTEAFF; clone_size: -; d_call: -; cdr3_length: 13; j_call: TRBJ1-1; v_call: TRBV11-2
cdr3_nt: TGTGCCAGCAGTTTAGGCCTAGCGGGGGGGCAAGAGACCCAGTACTTC; cdr3_aa: CASSLGLAGGQETQYF; clone_size: -; d_call: TRBD2; cdr3_length: 16; j_call: TRBJ2-5; v_call: TRBV27
cdr3_nt: TGCGCCAGCAGTGAGGGGTTTAAATTCTACGAGCAGTACTTC; cdr3_aa: CASSEGFKFYEQYF; clone_size: -; d_call: -; cdr3_length: 14; j_call: TRBJ2-7; v_call: TRBV5-1
cdr3_nt: TGCGCCAGCAGCTTGAGTGGGAGCGGGGAGACCCAGTACTTC; cdr3_aa: CASSLSGSGETQYF; clone_size: -; d_call: -; cdr3_length: 14; j_call: TRBJ2-5; v_call: TRBV5-1
cdr3_nt: TGTGCCAGCAGAAACAGGGGGGACACCGGGGAGCTGTTTTTT; cdr3_aa: CASRNRGDTGELFF; clone_size: -; d_call: TRBD1; cdr3_length: 14; j_call: TRBJ2-2; v_call: TRBV6-4
cdr3_nt: TGTGCCAGCAGCACCCGGGACAGGGTAAAGGTTGAATCACCCCTCCACTTT; cdr3_aa: CASSTRDRVKVESPLHF; clone_size: few; d_call: TRBD1; cdr3_length: 17; j_call: TRBJ1-6; v_call: TRBV7-8
cdr3_nt: TGCGCCAGCAGCCAAGGCTATTTACGTGGGGAAACTGAAGCTTTCTTT; cdr3_aa: CASSQGYLRGETEAFF; clone_size: few; d_call: -; cdr3_length: 16; j_call: TRBJ1-1; v_call: TRBV4-1
cdr3_nt: TGTGCCAGCAGCCAGGGGACGGGAGAAAAACTGTTTTTT; cdr3_aa: CASSQGTGEKLFF; clone_size: -; d_call: -; cdr3_length: 13; j_call: TRBJ1-4; v_call: TRBV4-2
cdr3_nt: TGCGCCAGCAGCTTGGCCGCCGGTTCACAAGAGACCCAGTACTTC; cdr3_aa: CASSLAAGSQETQYF; clone_size: -; d_call: -; cdr3_length: 15; j_call: TRBJ2-5; v_call: TRBV5-1
cdr3_nt: TGTGCCAGCAGCTCGGGACAGGGCTCTTATGGCTACACCTTC; cdr3_aa: CASSSGQGSYGYTF; clone_size: few; d_call: TRBD1; cdr3_length: 14; j_call: TRBJ1-2; v_call: TRBV7-3
cdr3_nt: TGTGCCAGCAGTTTATCCGGGTACGAGCAGTACTTC; cdr3_aa: CASSLSGYEQYF; clone_size: -; d_call: -; cdr3_length: 12; j_call: TRBJ2-7; v_call: TRBV27
cdr3_nt: TGTGCCAGCTCCATCTATAACTATGGCTACACCTTC; cdr3_aa: CASSIYNYGYTF; clone_size: -; d_call: -; cdr3_length: 12; j_call: TRBJ1-2; v_call: TRBV28
cdr3_nt: TGCGCCAGCAGCCGACCGACAGGGCTTAATGAGCAGTTCTTC; cdr3_aa: CASSRPTGLNEQFF; clone_size: -; d_call: TRBD1; cdr3_length: 14; j_call: TRBJ2-1; v_call: TRBV4-1
cdr3_nt: TGTGCCAGCAGCTTACGGACAGATCCTCAGCCCCAGCATTTT; cdr3_aa: CASSLRTDPQPQHF; clone_size: few; d_call: -; cdr3_length: 14; j_call: TRBJ1-5; v_call: TRBV7-8
cdr3_nt: TGTGCCAGCAGAGATAGCGGGGTAGGGGGAGAGACCCAGTACTTC; cdr3_aa: CASRDSGVGGETQYF; clone_size: -; d_call: TRBD2; cdr3_length: 15; j_call: TRBJ2-5; v_call: TRBV2
cdr3_nt: TGCGCCAGCAGCAGAACCTCCGGGACAGGACTGCTCGAGCAGTACTTC; cdr3_aa: CASSRTSGTGLLEQYF; clone_size: -; d_call: TRBD1; cdr3_length: 16; j_call: TRBJ2-7; v_call: TRBV5-1
cdr3_nt: TGTGCCAGCAGCGGATCTTGGGGGCTTCGTGGCTACACCTTC; cdr3_aa: CASSGSWGLRGYTF; clone_size: -; d_call: -; cdr3_length: 14; j_call: TRBJ1-2; v_call: TRBV2
cdr3_nt: TGTGCCAGCAGCTCCCTTCTGGGCTACACCTTC; cdr3_aa: CASSSLLGYTF; clone_size: -; d_call: -; cdr3_length: 11; j_call: TRBJ1-2; v_call: TRBV5-4
cdr3_nt: TGTGCCAGCAGTCAACAGGGAGCGGGGACTGAAGCTTTCTTT; cdr3_aa: CASSQQGAGTEAFF; clone_size: -; d_call: -; cdr3_length: 14; j_call: TRBJ1-1; v_call: TRBV14
cdr3_nt: TGTGCCAGCTCACCAACCCCTATACAAGAGACCCAGTACTTC; cdr3_aa: CASSPTPIQETQYF; clone_size: -; d_call: -; cdr3_length: 14; j_call: TRBJ2-5; v_call: TRBV18